What follows is one TCR beta chain and its context. Its cognate antigen is unknown. V lost 0 bases and J lost 4, with 7 bases in between. This CDR3 region has 13 residues. Germline loops: CDR1 SGHNT, CDR2 YYREEE (reference sequence). This sample is drawn from a study of cytomegalovirus exposure and HLA in healthy donors. Study outcomes and limitations: Published work reported that the classifier diagnosed cytomegalovirus status with high specificity and sensitivity.

Researchers ran the PCR with 60 Vbeta and 13 Jbeta primers. In the original processing: Later, tens of millions of unique TCR beta chains were counted in an analysis, and some 10 million of them were shared. The data were produced by immunoSEQ multiplex PCR, yet TCRdb's version contains in-frame clones alone and is incomplete. The V and J calls and clone size are taken from that table; D and trimming were inferred from the DNA. The sample consists of 200,000 to 300,000 clones, approximately 81% of them appearing once. Sequencing was performed on PBMCs. This receptor was obtained from a girl between 2 and 10 years old in good health and CMV-seronegative. The rearrangement links TRBV5-4 to TRBJ1-1; D is perhaps TRBD1 (6 bases). As DNA, the CDR3 is TGTGCCAGCAGCTTGGACAGGGTCACTGAAGCTTTCTTT. Translated, it gives CASSLDRVTEAFF.